These 28 T cell receptor beta chains were all obtained from the same sample, sequenced in a study of blood T cells in healthy people across ages. Alongside a J-beta primer mix, a sample-barcoded 5' primer served in a second PCR lasting roughly 7 to 11 cycles. TCRdb ran MiXCR on the 5' RACE reads and lists one entry per CDR3 protein. The sample shows 910,000 or so distinct CDR3 sequences, about 51% of them seen only once. The sequencing sample was made of blood. These TCRs come from a woman in her sixties or seventies in good health.

This chain links TRBV7-2 with TRBJ2-7; possibly TRBD1 for D (7 bases). This CDR3 contains 14 residues. The V end was cut by 5 bases, the J end by 3 bases, with 14 bases between. The V gene's germline CDR1 is SGHTA and CDR2 FQGNSA. The chain's CDR3 is CASSPRDSRYEQYF. CDR3 coding DNA: TGTGCCAGCAGCCCGCGGGACAGTCGCTACGAGCAGTACTTC.

This clonotype was observed a handful of times. J is TRBJ2-7 and V is TRBV2; D not certain. V shed 4 bases and J shed 3 bases, with 10 bases lying between them. CDR1 is SNHLY and CDR2 is FYNNEI in the germline V gene. The CDR3 contains 13 residues. CDR3 protein: CASSGDGLYEQYF. CDR3 nucleotides: TGTGCCAGCAGTGGAGACGGTCTCTACGAGCAGTACTTC. The variable domain in full, completed from reference TRBV2 and TRBJ2-7, reads EPEVTQTPSHQVTQMGQEVILRCVPISNHLYFYWYRQILGQKVEFLVSFYNNEISEKSEIFDDQFSVERPDGSNFTLKIRSTKLEDSAMYFCASSGDGLYEQYFGPGTRLTVT.

This clonotype was seen only a few times. The CDR3 coding sequence is TGTGCCAGCAGCATCTTCAGGGGGGCGGAATCTGGGGCCAACGTCCTGACTTTC. Its translation: CASSIFRGAESGANVLTF. The rearrangement uses TRBV5-4 and TRBJ2-6; perhaps TRBD1 as D (7 bases). Germline V gives CDR1 SGHNT, CDR2 YYREEE (reference sequence). CDR3 length: 18 amino acids. Trimming removed 4 bases from V and 1 base from J, with 18 bases in between. The full variable domain, with the rest looked up from reference TRBV5-4 and TRBJ2-6, is ETGVTQSPTHLIKTRGQQVTLRCSSQSGHNTVSWYQQALGQGPQFIFQYYREEENGRGNFPPRFSGLQFPNYSSELNVNALELDDSALYLCASSIFRGAESGANVLTFGAGSRLTVL.

This chain connects TRBV7-8 to TRBJ1-4; no reliable D call. CDR1 SGHVS and CDR2 FQNEAQ come from the germline V gene. The ends were cut back, 6 bases at V and 4 bases at J, with 12 bases in the middle. The CDR3 spans 14 residues. The CDR3 is CASSWSQRNEKLFF. The CDR3 bases are TGTGCCAGCAGTTGGTCACAGCGTAATGAAAAACTGTTTTTT.

The CDR3 region is CASSRPRRAGETEAFF. The CDR3 DNA is TGTGCCAGCAGCCGACCGAGAAGGGCAGGGGAGACTGAAGCTTTCTTT. This rearrangement joins TRBV3-1 to TRBJ1-1; tentative D call: TRBD1 (6 bases). Germline values: CDR1 LGHDT, CDR2 YNNKEL (reference sequence). The CDR3 has 16 amino acids. V lost 4 bases to trimming and J lost 5 bases, with 20 bases between them.

This clonotype was observed a few times. The chain combines TRBV6-1 with TRBJ2-1; perhaps TRBD2 as D (6 bases). The CDR3 has 13 amino acids. Trimming stripped 5 bases from V and 7 bases from J, with 12 bases between. Germline V lookup: CDR1 MNHNS, CDR2 SASEGT. The CDR3 protein is CASSFTRGNEQFF. Written as DNA, the CDR3 is TGTGCCAGCAGTTTTACCCGGGGGAATGAGCAGTTCTTC.

The chain is built from TRBV20-1 and TRBJ2-2, with 7 bases identical to TRBD2. CDR1 and CDR2 from the germline V gene are DFQATT and SNEGSKA (reference sequence). This CDR3 is built from 13 residues. Trimming at V came to 6 bases and at J to 4 bases, leaving 5 bases not matched to a gene. CDR3 region: CSAYREGTGELFF. DNA of the CDR3: TGCAGTGCATATAGGGAGGGCACCGGGGAGCTGTTTTTT.

This clonotype was observed a few times. This chain links TRBV9 with TRBJ2-7; D remains ambiguous. Germline CDR1 SGDLS, CDR2 YYNGEE. The V gene lost 1 base and the J gene lost 1 base, with 9 bases spanning the gap. This CDR3 region has 14 residues. The DNA of the CDR3 is TGTGCCAGCAGCGTATCGTCCAGGTCCTACGAGCAGTACTTC. It is translated as CASSVSSRSYEQYF.

The gene calls are TRBV27 and TRBJ2-5; 16 bases line up with TRBD2. CDR1 and CDR2 (germline): MNHEY, SMNVEV (reference sequence). The CDR3 totals 17 residues. The V and J ends lost 4 bases and 3 bases, in that order; junction bases with no gene match: 5. CDR3 nucleotides: TGTGCCAGCAGTTACCTTGGGACTAGCGGGAGGGAAGAGACCCAGTACTTC. This codes for CASSYLGTSGREETQYF.

The chain has TRBV15 and TRBJ2-2; D perhaps matches TRBD1 (6 bases). V lost 4 bases and J lost 5, with 14 bases in between. The CDR3 runs to 15 residues. Germline CDR1 and CDR2: LNHNV and YYDKDF (reference sequence). CDR3 DNA: TGTGCCACCAGCATGGGGCAGGGGCTGACCGGGGAGCTGTTTTTT. Protein sequence: CATSMGQGLTGELFF.

This clonotype has a handful of counts. V is TRBV12-3 or TRBV12-4 and J is TRBJ1-2, with TRBD1 matching 8 bases. J was trimmed by 5 bases and V by 5 bases; bases with no gene match: 4. The CDR3 spans 13 residues. The CDR3 DNA sequence: TGTGCCAGCAGTGGGGGACAGGTATATGGCTACACCTTC. This encodes CASSGGQVYGYTF.

The DNA of the CDR3 is TGCGCCAGCAGCTTGGCACAGGGATCCTTCCTCTCTAGCACAGATACGCAGTATTTT. Amino acids: CASSLAQGSFLSSTDTQYF. The V and J genes are TRBV5-1 and TRBJ2-3, with D perhaps matching TRBD1 (6 bases). There are 19 residues in the CDR3. Germline lookup yields CDR1 SGHRS and CDR2 YFSETQ. Trimming cost V 0 bases and J 0 bases, with 20 bases left between them.

The chain has TRBV2 and TRBJ2-3; 11 bases map to TRBD2. Per germline, CDR1 SNHLY and CDR2 FYNNEI. This CDR3 is 18 amino acids long. J was trimmed by 2 bases and V by 5 bases; bases with no gene match: 12. The CDR3 region is CASSKILTSGTITDTQYF. The CDR3 DNA follows: TGTGCCAGCAGTAAGATTTTGACTAGCGGGACAATCACAGATACGCAGTATTTT.

Ten or more counts support this clonotype. The V and J genes are TRBV4-2 and TRBJ2-5, with 9 nucleotides matching TRBD2. The CDR3 consists of 16 residues. Germline trimming cut 1 base from V and 5 bases from J; bases unmatched to any gene: 8. Looked up from germline, CDR1 is LGHNA and CDR2 is YNFKEQ. The CDR3 bases are TGTGCCAGCAGCCAAGTCCTGGCTAGCGGGACTGAGACCCAGTACTTC. This gives the protein CASSQVLASGTETQYF.

This sequence joins TRBV20-1 and TRBJ2-4, with 7 bases lining up with TRBD2. With V trimmed by 3 bases and J by 0 bases, 11 bases remained unmatched. The CDR3 consists of 17 residues. Germline-derived CDR1 and CDR2 are DFQATT and SNEGSKA (reference sequence). In DNA, the CDR3 is TGCAGTGCTAGCCGCGGCCTAGCGGAACTAGCCAAAAACATTCAGTACTTC. Its protein product is CSASRGLAELAKNIQYF.

V gene TRBV5-6 combines with J gene TRBJ2-5, with 11 bases aligning to TRBD2. The last part of the DNA fits TRBJ2-7 better; the J call may be wrong. CDR1 SGHDT and CDR2 YYEEEE come from the germline V gene. CDR3 size: 16 residues. CDR3 DNA: TGTGCCAGCAGTCGCACGGCACTAGCGGGAGCAAGCGAGCAGTACTTC. This gives the protein CASSRTALAGASEQYF.

The CDR3, as DNA: TGTGCCAGCGCCGGGACAGAGATATACGAGCAGTACTTC. Translating it yields CASAGTEIYEQYF. The rearrangement links TRBV6-2 or TRBV6-3 to TRBJ2-7; TRBD1 matches at 7 bases. V gave up 8 bases and J gave up 4 bases; unmatched junction bases: 8. Germline V CDR1 and CDR2: MNHEY, SVGEGT. There are 13 residues in the CDR3.

This clonotype has more than one count but fewer than ten. The chain couples TRBV7-2 to TRBJ2-3; D unclear. Germline CDR1 and CDR2: SGHTA and FQGNSA. The CDR3 has 17 amino acids. V was cut by 5 bases and J by 0 bases, with 18 bases left in between. CDR3 residues: CASSPNPHRKSTDTQYF. DNA for the CDR3: TGTGCCAGCAGCCCCAACCCCCACCGGAAGAGCACAGATACGCAGTATTTT.

About this clonotype itself: A read error may produce the germline difference seen at one junction end. V usage is TRBV5-1 and J usage is TRBJ2-1; 9 bases map to TRBD2. The CDR3 is made up of 14 amino acids. Per the germline V gene, CDR1 is SGHRS and CDR2 is YFSETQ. The CDR3 DNA sequence: TGTGCCAGCAGTTCGGCGGGAGGGTACAATGAGCAGTTCTTC. Amino acid sequence: CASSSAGGYNEQFF. Using reference TRBV5-1 and TRBJ2-1 for the parts outside the CDR3, the full variable domain is KAGVTQTPRYLIKTRGQQVTLSCSPISGHRSVSWYQQTPGQGLQFLFEYFSETQRNKGNFPGRFSGRQFSNSRSEMNVSTLELGDSALYLCASSSAGGYNEQFFGPGTRLTVL.

This rearrangement joins TRBV7-9 to TRBJ1-2; D perhaps matches TRBD1 (5 bases). Germline V gives CDR1 SEHNR, CDR2 FQNEAQ (reference sequence). Trimming cost V 1 base and J 4 bases, with 13 bases left between them. The CDR3 is made up of 15 amino acids. CDR3 loop: CASSLDVGTSYGYTF. The CDR3 nucleotides read TGTGCCAGCAGCTTAGATGTGGGGACTAGCTATGGCTACACCTTC.

This chain's CDR3 is CAITGTGIGNQPQHF. The CDR3 nucleotides are TGTGCCATAACCGGGACAGGGATCGGAAATCAGCCCCAGCATTTT. This chain uses TRBV28 with TRBJ1-5, with 9 bases lining up with TRBD1. This CDR3 has 15 residues. The V and J ends lost 10 bases and 4 bases, in that order; junction bases with no gene match: 11. The germline gives CDR1 MDHEN, CDR2 SYDVKM.

This chain joins TRBV6-2 or TRBV6-3 and TRBJ2-4, with D perhaps TRBD1 (6 bases). V was cut by 6 bases and J by 0 bases, with 15 bases left in between. From germline, CDR1 is MNHEY and CDR2 SVGEGT. The CDR3 is 16 amino acids. The CDR3 reads CASSPQGRLAKNIQYF. The DNA for the CDR3 is TGTGCCAGCAGCCCACAGGGAAGGCTAGCCAAAAACATTCAGTACTTC.

This clonotype showed up just a few times. The CDR3 is CASSQVGVNEQYF. For the CDR3, the DNA is TGCGCCAGCAGCCAAGTGGGAGTGAACGAGCAGTACTTC. The genes are TRBV4-1 and TRBJ2-7; a weak D match, TRBD2 (5 bases). V gave up 1 base and J gave up 5 bases, with 9 bases separating them. This CDR3 region has 13 residues. Germline lookup yields CDR1 MGHRA and CDR2 YSYEKL.

The chain uses TRBV2 and TRBJ2-7; possible D gene TRBD2, 6 bases. CDR1 SNHLY and CDR2 FYNNEI come from the germline V gene. The CDR3 is 14 residues long. Trimming left V 5 bases short and J 2 bases short, with 13 bases between. CDR3 nucleotide sequence: TGTGCCAGCAGTTCCAAATGGGGGGCCTACGAGCAGTACTTC. This gives the protein CASSSKWGAYEQYF.

The genes are TRBV6-6 and TRBJ2-5, with D possibly being TRBD1 or TRBD2 (7 bases each). Trimming stripped 3 bases from V and 7 bases from J, with 24 bases between. The CDR3 extends over 17 amino acids. Germline-derived CDR1 and CDR2 are MNHNY and SVGAGI (reference sequence). The CDR3 protein is CASSYQNSGGGKGTQYF. DNA of the CDR3: TGTGCCAGCAGTTATCAAAACTCAGGGGGAGGGAAGGGGACCCAGTACTTC.

This chain uses TRBV6-5 with TRBJ1-2, with 9 bases lining up with TRBD1. Germline CDR1 reads MNHEY; CDR2 reads SVGAGI. The CDR3 is 14 residues long. With V trimmed by 7 bases and J by 4 bases, 7 bases remained unmatched. CDR3 amino acids: CASTPGDRVYGYTF. In nucleotides, the CDR3 is TGTGCCAGCACCCCGGGGGACAGGGTCTATGGCTACACCTTC.

The chain joins TRBV12-3 or TRBV12-4 to TRBJ2-7; 9 nucleotides agree with TRBD1. The CDR3 is 16 residues long. The ends lost 5 bases at V and 2 bases at J; junction bases unmatched: 10. CDR3 sequence: CASSETGTGHTYEQYF. Written as DNA, the CDR3 is TGTGCCAGCAGTGAGACCGGGACAGGGCATACCTACGAGCAGTACTTC.

The genes are TRBV24-1 and TRBJ2-1; 8 bases are a match to TRBD1. The last part of the DNA fits TRBJ2-7 better; the J call may be wrong. Germline assignment: CDR1 KGHDR and CDR2 SFDVKD. The CDR3 runs 14 residues. The CDR3 DNA is TGTGCCACCTCTCGGACAGGGTCCTACAATGAGCAGTACTTC. This codes for CATSRTGSYNEQYF.